Detailed here is one TCR beta chain. Its antigen is still unknown. Produced via immunoSEQ multiplex PCR; TCRdb's table is partial and in-frame only. The data contain tens of thousands of clones, just under 75% of them seen just once; the ten biggest clones take up 1% to 1.2%. Deletions cut 2 bases from V and 4 bases from J, with 15 bases between. CDR1 SEHNR and CDR2 FQNEAQ come from the germline V gene (reference sequence). The CDR3 totals 16 residues. The entry originates in a study of STAT5B mutations in CD4+ large granular lymphocyte leukemia. Findings of the study overall: The CD4+ versus CD8+ T-LGLL clonality difference may reflect limited sample size. Without putative leukemic clones, patient CD4-sorted repertoires remained more clonal than healthy CD4+ repertoires.

What was sequenced was CD4+ T cells from blood buffy coats. The rearrangement joins TRBV7-9 to TRBJ1-5, with D unclear. This sequence originates from a human donor in good health. CDR3 in amino acids: CASSLSGAGENQPQHF. The CDR3 bases are TGTGCCAGCAGCTTATCCGGCGCTGGAGAGAATCAGCCCCAGCATTTT. The complete variable domain, with remaining parts taken from reference TRBV7-9 and TRBJ1-5, reads DTGVSQNPRHKITKRGQNVTFRCDPISEHNRLYWYRQTLGQGPEFLTYFQNEAQLEKSRLLSDRFSAERPKGSFSTLEIQRTEQGDSAMYLCASSLSGAGENQPQHFGDGTRLSIL.